The 5 T cell receptor beta chains presented below share a single source sample, sequenced in a study of CD8+CD57+ T cells in acquired aplastic anemia. According to the study, genomic DNA was the template for TCR beta VDJ and CDR3 profiling. From the reads, TCRdb called clonotypes with MiXCR, one entry per CDR3 protein. The sample yields about 270,000 distinct CDR3 sequences, 45% to 65% seen once. The sample comprised sorted CD4+, CD8+, or CD8+CD57+ T cells (not recorded which) from PBMCs. The source of these receptors is a human donor with severe aplastic anemia or a healthy control (not recorded which).

The J gene is TRBJ1-2, the V gene TRBV7-9; D is uncertain. Germline CDR1 reads SEHNR; CDR2 reads FQNEAQ (reference sequence). The CDR3 is 16 amino acids. Trimming cost V 7 bases and J 0 bases, with 18 bases left between them. CDR3 region: CASTLSGQIANYGYTF. CDR3 in DNA: TGTGCCAGCACCCTCAGTGGGCAGATAGCTAACTATGGCTACACCTTC.

This clonotype was detected many times. The rearrangement links TRBV12-3 or TRBV12-4 to TRBJ1-2; 8 bases fit TRBD1. Trimming removed 6 bases from V and 4 bases from J; junction bases left unmatched: 4. The CDR3 length is 13 residues. The CDR3 sequence: CASRSTGVYGYTF. CDR3 DNA: TGTGCCAGCAGGTCGACAGGGGTCTATGGCTACACCTTC.

J is TRBJ1-2 and V is TRBV24-1; perhaps TRBD1 as D (5 bases). The CDR3 runs to 13 residues. V lost 7 bases to trimming and J lost 10 bases, with 18 bases between them. Germline V gene sequence: CDR1 KGHDR, CDR2 SFDVKD. The CDR3 nucleotides read TGTGCCACCAGGGAAGCCGGGGCTTCTGTCTACACCTTC. Encoded protein: CATREAGASVYTF.

The gene calls are TRBV19 and TRBJ2-1, with TRBD2 matching 12 bases. Germline CDR1 and CDR2: LNHDA and SQIVND (reference sequence). The CDR3 sequence is 15 residues long. The V segment lost 7 bases and the J segment 4 bases; nucleotides outside the gene matches: 5. For the CDR3, the DNA is TGTGCCAGTATGAGGCTAGCGGGAGGGTACAATGAGCAGTTCTTC. This translates into CASMRLAGGYNEQFF.

This clonotype came up many times. The rearrangement uses TRBV7-9 and TRBJ1-1, with D hard to call. CDR1 and CDR2 from the germline V gene are SEHNR and FQNEAQ (reference sequence). V was clipped by 5 bases and J by 1 base, with 26 bases between them. The CDR3 sequence is 19 residues long. The CDR3 loop is CASSADRTGSLRKNTEAFF. In nucleotides, the CDR3 is TGTGCCAGCAGCGCCGACCGGACGGGGTCTCTAAGAAAGAACACTGAAGCTTTCTTT.